This TCR beta chain derives from a study of cytomegalovirus exposure and HLA in healthy donors. Only a few counts were recorded for this clone. What it recognizes is unknown. PCR primers comprised 60 Vbeta and 13 Jbeta primers. The repertoire was sequenced with immunoSEQ multiplex PCR; TCRdb's copy has only in-frame clones and lacks some. Among 190,000 or so clones listed, 80% were seen once. General observations from the study: In a later analysis, TCR beta V- and J-gene trimming showed a link to a missense DCLRE1C variant. Accurate prediction of HLA-A and HLA-B alleles (for most subjects) was reportedly achieved from TCR beta sequences.

Material: PBMCs. This TCR was sampled from a boy aged 5-17 years in good health and CMV-seronegative.

The CDR3 region has the DNA TGTGCCAGCAGCCTCCTCCCGGCTTTCTTT. Translation gives CASSLLPAFF. The gene calls are TRBV7-9 and TRBJ1-1; D is ambiguous. Deletions cut 5 bases from V and 11 bases from J, with 9 bases between. The CDR3 covers 10 residues. Germline V gene lookup returns CDR1 SEHNR and CDR2 FQNEAQ (reference sequence).